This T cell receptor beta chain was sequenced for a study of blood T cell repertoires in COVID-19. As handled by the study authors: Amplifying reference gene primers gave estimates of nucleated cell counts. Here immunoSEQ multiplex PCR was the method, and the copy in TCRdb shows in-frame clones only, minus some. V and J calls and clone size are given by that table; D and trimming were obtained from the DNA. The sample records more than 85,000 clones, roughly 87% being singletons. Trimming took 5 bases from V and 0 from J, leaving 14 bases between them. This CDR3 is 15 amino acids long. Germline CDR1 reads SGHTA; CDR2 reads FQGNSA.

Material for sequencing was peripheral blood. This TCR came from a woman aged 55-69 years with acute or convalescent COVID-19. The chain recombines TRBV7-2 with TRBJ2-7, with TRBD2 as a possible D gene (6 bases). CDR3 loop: CASSPQRAFSYEQYF. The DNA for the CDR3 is TGTGCCAGCAGCCCCCAGCGGGCCTTCTCCTACGAGCAGTACTTC.